These T cell receptor beta chains were read from a single sample in a study of T cell responses to AZD1222 COVID-19 vaccine. Clones were read by immunoSEQ multiplex PCR, and TCRdb kept only the in-frame ones, dropping some. The sample lists more than 150,000 clones; almost 95% were seen once. This material consisted of peripheral blood, taken on day 0 of AZD1222 vaccination. The source of these receptors is an adult in good health. The CDR3 runs from the conserved cysteine through the conserved F or W.

v_gene	len	j_gene	CDR3aa
TRBV12-3/TRBV12-4	12	TRBJ1-3	CASSSIRNTIYF
TRBV6-2/TRBV6-3	15	TRBJ2-3	CASSLTSGGADTQYF
TRBV15	17	TRBJ1-3	CATSRDRSSSSGNTIYF
TRBV27	16	TRBJ1-6	CASSLGVRRGGSPLHF
TRBV3-1/TRBV3-2	18	TRBJ1-6	CASSQDKRVFSYNSPLHF
TRBV27	15	TRBJ2-7	CASRPSSARAGEQYF
TRBV6-5	16	TRBJ1-3	CASSYSNANSGNTIYF
TRBV19	14	TRBJ1-1	CATHPGEWYTEAFF
TRBV24-1	15	TRBJ1-4	CATSDPGTGDEKLFF
TRBV28	14	TRBJ2-1	CASNNRGTYNEQFF
TRBV5-1	15	TRBJ2-2	CASSPDRGRSGELFF
TRBV28	15	TRBJ2-7	CASSLFDRRAYEQYF
TRBV5-1	17	TRBJ2-5	CASSLDAGPGAEETQYF
TRBV27	15	TRBJ2-6	CASSFSGIGANVLTF
TRBV19	15	TRBJ2-1	CASSSLGTIYNEQFF
TRBV23-1	15	TRBJ1-1	CASSQSRGLNTEAFF
TRBV5-8	16	TRBJ1-3	CASSRRDRVYGNTIYF
TRBV15	15	TRBJ2-2	CATSRGERPTGELFF
TRBV7-2	14	TRBJ2-5	CASSSTGSGETQYF
TRBV4-1	15	TRBJ2-5	CASSPGQMYQETQYF
TRBV11-2	14	TRBJ1-4	CASSPGRGGEKLFF
TRBV20-1	15	TRBJ2-4	CSASVRSYGKNIQYF
TRBV5-1	14	TRBJ2-7	CASSLAAGSYEQYF
TRBV5-1	16	TRBJ1-3	CASSLGQANSGNTIYF
TRBV7-8	16	TRBJ1-5	CASSLGKGEANQPQHF
TRBV14	13	TRBJ2-7	CASSQDILHEQYF
TRBV7-9	15	TRBJ2-7	CASSLAGRGLYEQYF
TRBV11-1	14	TRBJ2-7	CASSLPASPSEQYF
TRBV30	16	TRBJ1-3	CAWSRGQGASGNTIYF
TRBV9	15	TRBJ2-2	CASSVGGKNTGELFF
TRBV18	15	TRBJ1-5	CASSPVPGSNQPQHF
TRBV6-5	14	TRBJ1-3	CASSLHRSGNTIYF
TRBV6-5	13	TRBJ1-1	CASSRTGNTEAFF
TRBV3-1/TRBV3-2	15	TRBJ1-1	CASSQSTGGNTEAFF
TRBV5-1	16	TRBJ1-1	CASSSFGGDKNTEAFF
TRBV7-3	21	TRBJ2-3	CASSSLPPGLAEGGKEDTQYF
TRBV3-1/TRBV3-2	16	TRBJ1-3	CASSQGQSIAGNTIYF
TRBV20-1	16	TRBJ1-5	CSASRPTGLSNQPQHF
TRBV19	14	TRBJ2-1	CASSKGTGRNEQFF
TRBV20-1	14	TRBJ2-7	CSASTLGGAYEQYF
TRBV29-1	14	TRBJ1-4	CSVGLPPTNEKLFF